This entry lists 10 T cell receptor beta chains sequenced from one sample in a study of cytotoxic CD8 clonotypes in ibrutinib-treated CLL. The table came from immunoSEQ multiplex PCR; TCRdb's copy has only in-frame clones and leaves some out. The table lists over 140,000 clones, 80% of them singletons. The input for sequencing was PBMCs, taken after 36 months of ibrutinib treatment. The receptors were gathered from a human donor with chronic lymphocytic leukemia.

This clone was found once. The J gene is TRBJ1-5, the V gene TRBV30; D remains ambiguous. V dropped 0 bases and J dropped 3 bases, with 9 bases sitting between them. The CDR3 runs 14 residues. Germline CDR1 is GTSNPN and CDR2 is SVGIG (reference sequence). CDR3 protein: CAWSVPANNQPQHF. The CDR3 DNA follows: TGTGCCTGGAGTGTACCGGCCAACAATCAGCCCCAGCATTTT.

This clone has just a few counts. The chain employs TRBV7-2 and TRBJ1-2; D is uncertain. CDR1 is SGHTA, CDR2 FQGNSA, per germline. This CDR3 contains 13 residues. Trimming removed 5 bases from V and 5 bases from J, with 12 bases in between. The CDR3 reads CASSPVVGYGYTF. As DNA, the CDR3 is TGTGCCAGCAGCCCAGTCGTGGGGTATGGCTACACCTTC.

The genes are TRBV6-1 and TRBJ1-4; D is perhaps TRBD1 (6 bases). CDR1 and CDR2 from the germline V gene are MNHNS and SASEGT. The length of the CDR3 is 14 residues. The V and J ends lost 6 bases and 8 bases respectively, with 16 bases between them. The CDR3 sequence: CASRFNMRGEKLFF. CDR3 nucleotide sequence: TGTGCCAGCAGATTTAACATGAGGGGGGAAAAACTGTTTTTT.

The V and J genes are TRBV30 and TRBJ1-5; D is undetermined. The V end lost 5 bases, the J end lost 0 bases, and 8 bases lay between the germline ends. This CDR3 contains 13 residues. The germline gives CDR1 GTSNPN, CDR2 SVGIG (reference sequence). The CDR3 coding sequence is TGTGCCTGGGGAAAATATAGCAATCAGCCCCAGCATTTT. Its translation: CAWGKYSNQPQHF.

This clone was observed a handful of times. The V call is TRBV5-4, the J call TRBJ2-2, with TRBD2 matching over 13 bases. Germline assignment: CDR1 SGHNT and CDR2 YYREEE (reference sequence). Trimming at V came to 4 bases and at J to 5 bases, leaving 8 bases not matched to a gene. The CDR3 runs 17 residues. DNA of the CDR3: TGTGCCAGCAGCCCAGGACTAGCGGGAGTACGGACCGGGGAGCTGTTTTTT. It is translated as CASSPGLAGVRTGELFF.

This rearrangement joins TRBV5-1 to TRBJ1-5; 8 positions agree with TRBD1. This CDR3 is 14 amino acids long. Germline V lookup: CDR1 SGHRS, CDR2 YFSETQ. V trimming: 3 bases; J trimming: 5 bases; junction bases outside the gene matches: 4. The CDR3 region has the DNA TGCGCCAGCAGCTGGGGACAGGCAGATCAGCCCCAGCATTTT. Translating gives CASSWGQADQPQHF.

This clone was seen a handful of times. The chain is built from TRBV7-9 and TRBJ1-2; maybe TRBD1 (5 bases). Deletions cut 8 bases from V and 3 bases from J, with 22 bases between. Germline CDR1 reads SEHNR; CDR2 reads FQNEAQ (reference sequence). This CDR3 comprises 16 residues. CDR3 nucleotides: TGTGCCAGCCATCACCCCCGGGACGGAGGCTACTATGGCTACACCTTC. Protein product: CASHHPRDGGYYGYTF. The complete variable domain, with remaining parts taken from reference TRBV7-9 and TRBJ1-2, reads DTGVSQNPRHKITKRGQNVTFRCDPISEHNRLYWYRQTLGQGPEFLTYFQNEAQLEKSRLLSDRFSAERPKGSFSTLEIQRTEQGDSAMYLCASHHPRDGGYYGYTFGSGTRLTVV.

The V call is TRBV18, the J call TRBJ1-1; D gene unclear. With 4 bases removed from V and 2 bases from J, the gap between germline ends came to 5 bases. The CDR3 extends over 12 amino acids. From germline, CDR1 is KGHSH and CDR2 LQKENI. The CDR3 sequence is CASSQGNTEAFF. CDR3 bases: TGTGCCAGCTCACAGGGAAACACTGAAGCTTTCTTT.

The chain couples TRBV10-1 to TRBJ2-3; D is perhaps TRBD1 (5 bases). Trimming shortened V by 3 bases and J by 6 bases, and 16 bases separated the two germline ends. CDR3 length equals 15 residues. Per the germline V gene, CDR1 is WNHNN and CDR2 is SYGVQD (reference sequence). The CDR3 is CASSDWGRRMDTQYF. The CDR3 DNA sequence: TGCGCCAGCAGTGACTGGGGCAGAAGGATGGATACGCAGTATTTT.

The chain combines TRBV19 with TRBJ2-7; D may be TRBD1 (6 bases). Germline V CDR1 and CDR2: LNHDA, SQIVND (reference sequence). Trimming removed 1 base from V and 2 bases from J, with 15 bases in between. There are 16 residues in the CDR3. The CDR3 loop reads CASSIGYRDTAYEQYF. CDR3 nucleotides: TGTGCCAGTAGTATAGGATACCGGGACACAGCCTACGAGCAGTACTTC.